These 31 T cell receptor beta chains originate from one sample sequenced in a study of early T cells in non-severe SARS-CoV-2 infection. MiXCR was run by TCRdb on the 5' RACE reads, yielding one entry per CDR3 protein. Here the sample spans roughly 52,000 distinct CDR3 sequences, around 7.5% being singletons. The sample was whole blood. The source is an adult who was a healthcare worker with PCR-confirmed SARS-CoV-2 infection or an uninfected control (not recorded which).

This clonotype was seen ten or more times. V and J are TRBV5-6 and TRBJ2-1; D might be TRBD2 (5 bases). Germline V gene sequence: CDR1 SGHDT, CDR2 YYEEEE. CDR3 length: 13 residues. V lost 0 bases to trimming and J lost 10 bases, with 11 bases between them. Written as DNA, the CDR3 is TGTGCCAGCAGCTTGGCCCCGCCGGGAGAGCAGTTCTTC. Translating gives CASSLAPPGEQFF.

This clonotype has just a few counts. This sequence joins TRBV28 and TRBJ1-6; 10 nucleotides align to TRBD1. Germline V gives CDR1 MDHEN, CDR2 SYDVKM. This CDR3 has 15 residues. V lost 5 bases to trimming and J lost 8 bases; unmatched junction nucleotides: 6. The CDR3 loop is CASSEGQGKYSPLHF. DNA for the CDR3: TGTGCCAGCAGTGAGGGACAGGGGAAGTATTCACCCCTCCACTTT.

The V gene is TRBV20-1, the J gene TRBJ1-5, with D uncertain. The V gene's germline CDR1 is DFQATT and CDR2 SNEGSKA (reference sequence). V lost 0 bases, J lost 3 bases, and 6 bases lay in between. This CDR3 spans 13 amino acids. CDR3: CSAREGFNQPQHF. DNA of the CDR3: TGCAGTGCTAGAGAAGGCTTCAATCAGCCCCAGCATTTT.

The CDR3 DNA sequence: TGTGCCAGTAGTTCCCGGGACGGTGGCCCTGAGACCCAGTACTTC. The encoded protein is CASSSRDGGPETQYF. V usage is TRBV19 and J usage is TRBJ2-5; TRBD1 or TRBD2 may be the D gene (5 bases each). Germline V lookup: CDR1 LNHDA, CDR2 SQIVND (reference sequence). This CDR3 comprises 15 residues. Trimming cost V 5 bases and J 5 bases, with 18 bases left between them.

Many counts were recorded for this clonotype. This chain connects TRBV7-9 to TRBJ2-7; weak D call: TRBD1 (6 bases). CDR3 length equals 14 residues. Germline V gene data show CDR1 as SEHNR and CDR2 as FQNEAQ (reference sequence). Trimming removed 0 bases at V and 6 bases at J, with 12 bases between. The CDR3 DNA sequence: TGTGCCAGCAGCTTAGCCCAGGGGCCGTCCGAGCAGTACTTC. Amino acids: CASSLAQGPSEQYF.

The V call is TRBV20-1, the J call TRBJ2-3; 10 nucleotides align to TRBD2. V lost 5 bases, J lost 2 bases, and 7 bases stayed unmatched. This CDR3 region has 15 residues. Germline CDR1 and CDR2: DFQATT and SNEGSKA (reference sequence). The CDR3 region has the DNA TGCAGTGCTTCCCGACTAGCGGGTGCCACAGATACGCAGTATTTT. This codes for CSASRLAGATDTQYF.

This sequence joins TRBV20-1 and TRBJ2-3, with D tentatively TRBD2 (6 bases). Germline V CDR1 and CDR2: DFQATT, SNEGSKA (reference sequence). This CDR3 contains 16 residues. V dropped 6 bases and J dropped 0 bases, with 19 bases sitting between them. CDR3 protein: CSAHFRDLQSTDTQYF. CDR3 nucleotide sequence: TGCAGTGCACACTTCCGGGACTTACAGAGCACAGATACGCAGTATTTT.

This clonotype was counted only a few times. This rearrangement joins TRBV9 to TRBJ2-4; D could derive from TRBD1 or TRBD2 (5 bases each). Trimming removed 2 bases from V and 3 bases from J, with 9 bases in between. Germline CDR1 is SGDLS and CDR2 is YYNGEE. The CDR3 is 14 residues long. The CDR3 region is CASSVRGDKNIQYF. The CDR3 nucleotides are TGTGCCAGCAGCGTGAGGGGCGACAAAAACATTCAGTACTTC.

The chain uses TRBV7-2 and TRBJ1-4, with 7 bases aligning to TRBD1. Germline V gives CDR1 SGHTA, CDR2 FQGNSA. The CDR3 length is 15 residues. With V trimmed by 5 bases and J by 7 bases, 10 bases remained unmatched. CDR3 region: CASSNTGTASEKLFF. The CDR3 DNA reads TGTGCCAGCAGCAATACCGGGACAGCTTCTGAAAAACTGTTTTTT.

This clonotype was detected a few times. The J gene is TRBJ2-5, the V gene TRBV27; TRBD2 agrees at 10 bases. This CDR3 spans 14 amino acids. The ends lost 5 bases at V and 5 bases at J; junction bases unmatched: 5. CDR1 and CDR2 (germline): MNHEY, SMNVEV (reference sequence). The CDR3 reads CASSVAGGEETQYF. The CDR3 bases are TGTGCCAGCAGTGTAGCGGGGGGCGAGGAGACCCAGTACTTC.

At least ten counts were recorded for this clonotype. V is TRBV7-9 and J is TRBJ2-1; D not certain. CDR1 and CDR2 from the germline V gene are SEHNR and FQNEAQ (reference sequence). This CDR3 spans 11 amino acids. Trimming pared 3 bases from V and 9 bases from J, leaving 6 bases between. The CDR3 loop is CASSFVAEQFF. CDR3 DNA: TGTGCCAGCAGCTTTGTCGCTGAGCAGTTCTTC.

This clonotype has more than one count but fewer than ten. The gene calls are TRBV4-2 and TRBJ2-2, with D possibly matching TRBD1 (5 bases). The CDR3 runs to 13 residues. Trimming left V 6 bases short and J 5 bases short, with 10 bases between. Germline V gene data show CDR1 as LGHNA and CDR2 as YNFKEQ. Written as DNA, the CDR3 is TGTGCCAGCAGGGCGAAGGGGACCGGGGAGCTGTTTTTT. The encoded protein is CASRAKGTGELFF.

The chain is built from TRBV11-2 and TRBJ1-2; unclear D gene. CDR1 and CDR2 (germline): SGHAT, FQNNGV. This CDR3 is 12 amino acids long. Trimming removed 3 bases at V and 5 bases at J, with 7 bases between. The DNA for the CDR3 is TGTGCCAGCAGCTTGTCGGTTTATGGCTACACCTTC. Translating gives CASSLSVYGYTF.

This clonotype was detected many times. CDR3 DNA: TGCAGCGTTGGAGCGGGAACTCACGAGCAGTACTTC. It specifies CSVGAGTHEQYF. The V and J genes are TRBV29-1 and TRBJ2-7, with TRBD2 identical over 7 bases. Germline V lookup: CDR1 SQVTM, CDR2 ANQGSEA. The V segment lost 4 bases and the J segment 5 bases; nucleotides outside the gene matches: 5. This CDR3 is built from 12 residues.

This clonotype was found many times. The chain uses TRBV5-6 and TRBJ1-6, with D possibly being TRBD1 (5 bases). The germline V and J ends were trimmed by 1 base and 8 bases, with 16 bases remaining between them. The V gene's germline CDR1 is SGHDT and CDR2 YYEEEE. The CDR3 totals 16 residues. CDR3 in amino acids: CASSLSGQGIYSPLHF. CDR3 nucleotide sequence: TGTGCCAGCAGCTTGTCTGGTCAGGGAATATATTCACCCCTCCACTTT.

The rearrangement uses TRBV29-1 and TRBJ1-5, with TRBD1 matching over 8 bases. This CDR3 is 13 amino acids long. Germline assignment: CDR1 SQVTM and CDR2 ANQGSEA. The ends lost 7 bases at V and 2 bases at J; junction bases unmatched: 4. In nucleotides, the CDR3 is TGCAGCGCTCAGGGGGCACGCAATCAGCCCCAGCATTTT. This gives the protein CSAQGARNQPQHF.

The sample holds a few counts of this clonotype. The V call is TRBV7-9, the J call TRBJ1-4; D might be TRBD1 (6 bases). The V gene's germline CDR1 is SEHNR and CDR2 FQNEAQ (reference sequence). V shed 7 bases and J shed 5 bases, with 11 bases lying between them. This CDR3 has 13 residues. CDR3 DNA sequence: TGTGCCAGCAAGGGGGGAGGAAATGAAAAACTGTTTTTT. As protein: CASKGGGNEKLFF. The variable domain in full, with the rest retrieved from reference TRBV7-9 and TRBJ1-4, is DTGVSQNPRHKITKRGQNVTFRCDPISEHNRLYWYRQTLGQGPEFLTYFQNEAQLEKSRLLSDRFSAERPKGSFSTLEIQRTEQGDSAMYLCASKGGGNEKLFFGSGTQLSVL.

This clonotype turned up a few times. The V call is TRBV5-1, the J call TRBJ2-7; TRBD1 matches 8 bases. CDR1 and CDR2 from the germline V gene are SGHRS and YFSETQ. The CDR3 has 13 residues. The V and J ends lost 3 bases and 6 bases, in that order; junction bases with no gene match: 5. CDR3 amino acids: CASSYGQGLEQYF. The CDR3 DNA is TGCGCCAGCAGCTACGGACAGGGACTCGAGCAGTACTTC.

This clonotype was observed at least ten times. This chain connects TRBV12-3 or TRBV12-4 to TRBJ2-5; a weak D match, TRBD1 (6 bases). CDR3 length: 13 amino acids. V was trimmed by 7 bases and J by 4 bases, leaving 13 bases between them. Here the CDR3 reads CASTLDRPETQYF. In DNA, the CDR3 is TGTGCCAGCACCCTCGACAGGCCAGAGACCCAGTACTTC.

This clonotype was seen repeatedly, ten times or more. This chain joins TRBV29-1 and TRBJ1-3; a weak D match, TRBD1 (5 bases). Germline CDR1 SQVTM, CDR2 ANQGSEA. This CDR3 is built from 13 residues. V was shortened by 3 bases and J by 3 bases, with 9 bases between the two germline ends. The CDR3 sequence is CSVEKGLGNTIYF. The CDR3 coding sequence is TGCAGCGTTGAGAAGGGGCTTGGAAACACCATATATTTT.

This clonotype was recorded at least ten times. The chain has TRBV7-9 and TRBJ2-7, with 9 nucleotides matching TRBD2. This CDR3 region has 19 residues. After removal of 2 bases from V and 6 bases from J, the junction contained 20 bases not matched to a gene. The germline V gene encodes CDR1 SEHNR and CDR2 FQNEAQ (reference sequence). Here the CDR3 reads CASSLSLPSGGVAGVEQYF. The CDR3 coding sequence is TGTGCCAGCAGCTTATCTCTGCCGTCAGGTGGGGTAGCGGGAGTCGAGCAGTACTTC.

Written as DNA, the CDR3 is TGCAGTGCACCGTGGGGGACGGCGAACACCGGGGAGCTGTTTTTT. Translated: CSAPWGTANTGELFF. The J gene is TRBJ2-2, the V gene TRBV20-1; D tentatively reads TRBD1 or TRBD2 (5 bases each). Germline CDR1 and CDR2: DFQATT and SNEGSKA (reference sequence). The V and J ends lost 6 bases and 0 bases respectively, with 14 bases between them. The length of the CDR3 is 15 residues.

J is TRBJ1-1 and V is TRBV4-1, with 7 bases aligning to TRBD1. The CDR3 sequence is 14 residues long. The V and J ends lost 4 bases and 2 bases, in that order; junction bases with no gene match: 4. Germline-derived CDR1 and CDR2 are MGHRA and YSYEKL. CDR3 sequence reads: CASSPTGTNTEAFF. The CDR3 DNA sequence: TGCGCCAGCAGCCCGACAGGGACTAACACTGAAGCTTTCTTT.

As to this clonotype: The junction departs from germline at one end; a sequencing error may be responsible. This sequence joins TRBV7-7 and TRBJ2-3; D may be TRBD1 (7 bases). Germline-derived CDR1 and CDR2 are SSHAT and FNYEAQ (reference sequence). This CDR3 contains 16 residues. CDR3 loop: CASSHGQDTSIDTQYF. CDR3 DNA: TGTGCTAGCAGCCACGGACAGGACACTAGCATAGATACGCAGTATTTT.

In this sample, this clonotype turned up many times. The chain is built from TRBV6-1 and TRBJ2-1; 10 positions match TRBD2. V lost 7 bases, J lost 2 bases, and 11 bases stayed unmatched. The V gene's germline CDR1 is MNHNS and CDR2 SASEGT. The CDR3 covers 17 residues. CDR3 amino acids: CASTKVIAGGPYNEQFF. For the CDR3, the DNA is TGTGCCAGCACTAAGGTGATAGCGGGAGGCCCCTACAATGAGCAGTTCTTC.

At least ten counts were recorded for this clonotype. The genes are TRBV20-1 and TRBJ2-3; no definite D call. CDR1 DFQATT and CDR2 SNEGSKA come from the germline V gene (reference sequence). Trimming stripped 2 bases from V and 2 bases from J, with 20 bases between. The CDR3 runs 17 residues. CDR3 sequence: CSARRFDSPANTDTQYF. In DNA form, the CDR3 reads TGCAGTGCTAGACGGTTTGATAGCCCCGCCAACACAGATACGCAGTATTTT.

DNA of the CDR3: TGTGCCAGCAGCCCAGACAGGGCCATCGATACGCAGTATTTT. Translated: CASSPDRAIDTQYF. The V and J genes are TRBV11-3 and TRBJ2-3, with TRBD1 identical over 7 bases. This CDR3 region has 14 residues. J lost 6 bases, V lost 5 bases, and 8 bases had no gene match. Germline assignment: CDR1 SGHNT and CDR2 YENEEA.

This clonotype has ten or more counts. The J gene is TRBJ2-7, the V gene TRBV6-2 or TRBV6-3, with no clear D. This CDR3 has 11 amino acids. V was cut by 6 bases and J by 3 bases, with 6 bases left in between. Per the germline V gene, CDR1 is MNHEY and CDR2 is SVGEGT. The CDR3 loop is CASSPSYEQYF. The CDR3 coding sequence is TGTGCCAGCAGCCCCAGCTACGAGCAGTACTTC.

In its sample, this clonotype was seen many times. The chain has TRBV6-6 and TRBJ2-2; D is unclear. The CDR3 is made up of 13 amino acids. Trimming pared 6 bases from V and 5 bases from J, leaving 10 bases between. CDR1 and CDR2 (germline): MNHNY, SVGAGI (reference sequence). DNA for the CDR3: TGTGCCAGCAGCCCCGATGGGACCGGGGAGCTGTTTTTT. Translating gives CASSPDGTGELFF.

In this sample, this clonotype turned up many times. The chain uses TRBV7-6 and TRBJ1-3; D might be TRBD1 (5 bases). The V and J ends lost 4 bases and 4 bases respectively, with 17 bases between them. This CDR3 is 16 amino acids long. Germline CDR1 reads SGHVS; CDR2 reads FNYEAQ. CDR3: CASSYRSAGAGNTIYF. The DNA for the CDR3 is TGTGCCAGCAGCTACAGGTCGGCAGGAGCAGGAAACACCATATATTTT.

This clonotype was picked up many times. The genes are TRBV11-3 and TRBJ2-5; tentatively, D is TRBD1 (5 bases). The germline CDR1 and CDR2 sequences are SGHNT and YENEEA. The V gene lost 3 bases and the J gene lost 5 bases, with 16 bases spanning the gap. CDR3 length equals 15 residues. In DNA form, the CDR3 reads TGTGCCAGCAGCTTGGGATTGCAGGGATGGGAGACCCAGTACTTC. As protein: CASSLGLQGWETQYF.